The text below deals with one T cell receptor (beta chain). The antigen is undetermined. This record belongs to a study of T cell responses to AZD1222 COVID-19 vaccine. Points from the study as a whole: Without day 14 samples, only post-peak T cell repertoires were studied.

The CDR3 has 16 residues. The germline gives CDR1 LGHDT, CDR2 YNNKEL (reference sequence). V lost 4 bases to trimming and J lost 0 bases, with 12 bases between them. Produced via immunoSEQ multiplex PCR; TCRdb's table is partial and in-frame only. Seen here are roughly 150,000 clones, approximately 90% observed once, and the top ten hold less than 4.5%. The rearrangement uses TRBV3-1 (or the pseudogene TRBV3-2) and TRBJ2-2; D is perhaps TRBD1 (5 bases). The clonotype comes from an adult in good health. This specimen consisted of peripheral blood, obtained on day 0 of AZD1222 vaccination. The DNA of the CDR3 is TGTGCCAGCAGCCCACTTGACAGTACGAACACCGGGGAGCTGTTTTTT. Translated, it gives CASSPLDSTNTGELFF.